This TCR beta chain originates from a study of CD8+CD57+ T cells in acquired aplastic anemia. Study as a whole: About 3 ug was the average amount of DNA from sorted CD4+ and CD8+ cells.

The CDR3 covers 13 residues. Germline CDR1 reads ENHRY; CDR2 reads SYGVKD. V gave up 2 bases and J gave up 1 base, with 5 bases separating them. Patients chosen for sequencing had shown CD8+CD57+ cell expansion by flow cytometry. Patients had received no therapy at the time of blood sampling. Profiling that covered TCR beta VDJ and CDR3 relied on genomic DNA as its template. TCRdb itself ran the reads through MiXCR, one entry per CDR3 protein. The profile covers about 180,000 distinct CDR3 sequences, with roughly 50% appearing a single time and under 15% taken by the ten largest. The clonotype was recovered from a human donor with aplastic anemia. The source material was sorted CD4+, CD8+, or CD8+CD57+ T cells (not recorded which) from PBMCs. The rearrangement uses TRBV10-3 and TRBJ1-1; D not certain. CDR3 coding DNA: TGTGCCATCAGTGAGGAGAGGAACACTGAAGCTTTCTTT. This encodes CAISEERNTEAFF.